This TCR beta chain was found in a study of neurological immune-mediated disorders. Germline assignment: CDR1 SGHTA and CDR2 FQGNSA. The CDR3 extends over 14 amino acids. The germline V and J ends were trimmed by 1 base and 0 bases, with 5 bases remaining between them. Study-wide results and caveats: The study found the most TCR clonal expansion in HTLV-1-associated myelopathy and the least in multiple sclerosis, below healthy controls.

A 10-nucleotide random UMI tagged transcripts in template-switch 5'RACE cDNA synthesis. TCRdb recomputed calls from the 5' RACE reads with MiXCR, one row per CDR3 protein. The data contain some 66,000 distinct CDR3 sequences, over 4% of them singletons. This clonotype was recorded at least ten times. Its specificity is not known. Sequenced material: PBMCs. The receptor's source is a man between 50 and 59 years old with multiple sclerosis. This chain joins TRBV7-2 and TRBJ2-3; D not certain. DNA for the CDR3: TGTGCCAGCAGCTTAGGGCGGAGCACAGATACGCAGTATTTT. Its protein is CASSLGRSTDTQYF.